This T cell receptor (beta chain) was observed in a study of blood T cell repertoires in COVID-19. About the research overall: Samples of COVID-19 (acute and convalescent) were obtained from the United States, Italy and Spain. T cells, B-cell-depleted T cells, or PBMCs provided the cDNA or gDNA that served as material.

In the authors' methods: Researchers report that nucleated cell counts were estimated from reference gene primer amplification. Assay used: immunoSEQ multiplex PCR; TCRdb lists only in-frame clones, some missing. V and J calls and clone size are copied from that table; D and trimming were computed from the DNA. This table holds hundreds of thousands of clones, roughly 86% found once. The receptor's source is a young man with active or convalescent COVID-19. The sample was peripheral blood.

CDR3 nucleotides: TGCAGCGTTGAAGATCAAGGACAGGGGGCCTCCGAAGCTTTCTTT. Its protein product is CSVEDQGQGASEAFF. The V call is TRBV29-1, the J call TRBJ1-1, with TRBD1 matching over 11 bases. Germline values: CDR1 SQVTM, CDR2 ANQGSEA. V lost 0 bases, J lost 8 bases, and 8 bases stayed unmatched. The CDR3 length is 15 residues.